What follows are 10 T cell receptor beta chains derived from one specimen sequenced in a study of cytomegalovirus exposure and HLA in healthy donors. TCRdb's copy holds only in-frame clones and misses some; the assay was immunoSEQ multiplex PCR. The table lists about 130,000 clones, roughly nine tenths of them singletons. What was sequenced was PBMCs. Every receptor here comes from a woman between 18 and 29 years old in good health and CMV-seropositive.

The chain carries TRBV6-1 and TRBJ2-7, with D hard to call. From germline, CDR1 is MNHNS and CDR2 SASEGT. Trimming removed 6 bases from V and 3 bases from J, with 18 bases in between. The CDR3 has 15 residues. The CDR3, as DNA: TGTGCCAGCAGCGAGGCTTCGGCGGTTGTCTACGAGCAGTACTTC. Translated, it gives CASSEASAVVYEQYF.

V and J are TRBV6-5 and TRBJ2-7; the D is unclear. Germline CDR1 and CDR2: MNHEY and SVGAGI. Trimming cost V 3 bases and J 0 bases, with 6 bases left between them. This CDR3 is 13 amino acids long. CDR3 nucleotide sequence: TGTGCCAGCAGTTATATGAGCTCCTACGAGCAGTACTTC. Protein: CASSYMSSYEQYF.

The chain combines TRBV19 with TRBJ2-5; maybe TRBD2 (6 bases). V was trimmed by 5 bases and J by 5 bases, leaving 15 bases between them. Germline V gene lookup returns CDR1 LNHDA and CDR2 SQIVND (reference sequence). The CDR3 has 14 residues. The CDR3 sequence is CASSPGTLGETQYF. The CDR3 DNA is TGTGCCAGTAGTCCCGGGACTTTGGGGGAGACCCAGTACTTC.

V and J are TRBV7-3 and TRBJ1-6, with a tentative D call TRBD1 (6 bases). The germline gives CDR1 SGHTA, CDR2 FQGTGA. This CDR3 region has 13 residues. V was trimmed by 6 bases and J by 6 bases, leaving 9 bases between them. DNA of the CDR3: TGTGCCAGCAGTACAGGGCCTAATTCACCCCTCCACTTT. Translated: CASSTGPNSPLHF.

The V and J genes are TRBV6-5 and TRBJ1-1, with D possibly being TRBD1 (5 bases). Deletions cut 5 bases from V and 7 bases from J, with 14 bases between. In germline, CDR1 is MNHEY, CDR2 SVGAGI. CDR3 length: 13 residues. The CDR3 loop is CASSTGGWSEAFF. Here the CDR3 DNA reads TGTGCCAGCAGTACGGGGGGGTGGAGTGAAGCTTTCTTT.

This clone was counted a single time. The chain couples TRBV19 to TRBJ1-1; 7 nucleotides line up with TRBD1. Germline V CDR1 and CDR2: LNHDA, SQIVND (reference sequence). The V segment lost 6 bases and the J segment 0 bases; nucleotides outside the gene matches: 7. The CDR3 contains 15 residues. This CDR3 reads CASRKPGQMNTEAFF. The CDR3 DNA sequence: TGTGCCAGTAGGAAACCGGGACAGATGAACACTGAAGCTTTCTTT.

This chain connects TRBV4-2 to TRBJ2-5, with D perhaps matching TRBD2 (6 bases). The germline V and J ends were trimmed by 0 bases and 1 base, with 6 bases remaining between them. The CDR3 is 14 amino acids. CDR1 LGHNA and CDR2 YNFKEQ come from the germline V gene. CDR3 residues: CASSQEGGQETQYF. CDR3 nucleotide sequence: TGTGCCAGCAGCCAAGAGGGGGGCCAAGAGACCCAGTACTTC.

This rearrangement joins TRBV5-6 to TRBJ1-1; 7 bases align to TRBD1. Germline-derived CDR1 and CDR2 are SGHDT and YYEEEE. V trimming: 4 bases; J trimming: 3 bases; junction bases outside the gene matches: 12. The CDR3 has 16 amino acids. This CDR3 is CASSVQGSGADTEAFF. The CDR3 coding sequence is TGTGCCAGCAGCGTACAGGGGTCTGGGGCCGACACTGAAGCTTTCTTT.

This clone has only one observation. This sequence joins TRBV18 and TRBJ2-5, with D perhaps matching TRBD1 (6 bases). Germline assignment: CDR1 KGHSH and CDR2 LQKENI. This CDR3 has 17 amino acids. V was trimmed by 1 base and J by 2 bases, leaving 17 bases between them. In nucleotides, the CDR3 is TGTGCCAGCTCACCACGCCTGACAGGCTTCTCACAAGAGACCCAGTACTTC. It is translated as CASSPRLTGFSQETQYF.

This chain joins TRBV9 and TRBJ2-5; D might be TRBD1 (6 bases). Germline-derived CDR1 and CDR2 are SGDLS and YYNGEE. V was shortened by 0 bases and J by 4 bases, with 13 bases between the two germline ends. This CDR3 is built from 15 residues. In DNA, the CDR3 is TGTGCCAGCAGCGTAGGGTTAAGAGGGGGAGAGACCCAGTACTTC. Translated, it gives CASSVGLRGGETQYF. The variable domain in full, completed from reference TRBV9 and TRBJ2-5, reads DSGVTQTPKHLITATGQRVTLRCSPRSGDLSVYWYQQSLDQGLQFLIQYYNGEERAKGNILERFSAQQFPDLHSELNLSSLELGDSALYFCASSVGLRGGETQYFGPGTRLLVL.